These 23 T cell receptor beta chains share one sample of origin, sequenced in a study of shared clonotypes between healthy human individuals. Positive CCR7 selection of CD45RO-negative cells yielded the naive CD8 cells, and terminally differentiated effector memory CD45RA+ cells were excluded. The protocol was immunoSEQ multiplex PCR, while the TCRdb copy is restricted to in-frame clones and leaves out a portion. This sample has some 2 million clones, with about 95% found just once. Sequencing was done on a sample of naive CD8+ T cells sorted from blood. These receptors all stem from a man aged 18 to 35 in good health.

The V and J genes are TRBV29-1 and TRBJ2-1; 13 positions agree with TRBD2. CDR1 is SQVTM, CDR2 ANQGSEA, per germline. J lost 0 bases, V lost 1 base, and 9 bases had no gene match. The length of the CDR3 is 19 residues. CDR3 protein: CSVEGQGLAGPGSYNEQFF. The CDR3 DNA sequence: TGCAGCGTTGAAGGCCAGGGACTAGCGGGACCAGGCTCCTACAATGAGCAGTTCTTC.

V and J are TRBV2 and TRBJ1-2, with D tentatively TRBD1 (6 bases). The CDR3 covers 14 residues. V shed 7 bases and J shed 4 bases, with 16 bases lying between them. From germline, CDR1 is SNHLY and CDR2 FYNNEI. The CDR3 loop is CASTPGQGSYGYTF. The CDR3, as DNA: TGTGCCAGCACCCCCGGGCAGGGGTCCTATGGCTACACCTTC.

The chain recombines TRBV27 with TRBJ1-6, with D maybe TRBD1 (5 bases). With 1 base removed from V and 0 bases from J, the gap between germline ends came to 7 bases. Germline V gene data show CDR1 as MNHEY and CDR2 as SMNVEV (reference sequence). The CDR3 contains 16 residues. The CDR3 nucleotides read TGTGCCAGCAGTTTATGGGACGACTCCTATAATTCACCCCTCCACTTT. Protein sequence: CASSLWDDSYNSPLHF.

With respect to this clone: At one boundary the junction diverges from the germline segment, which might be a read error. This chain joins TRBV7-7 and TRBJ2-2; 7 bases align to TRBD1. Germline CDR1 reads SSHAT; CDR2 reads FNYEAQ (reference sequence). The CDR3 length is 16 residues. The CDR3 nucleotides read TGTGCTAGCAGCCCTAGGACAGGACCGAACACCGGGGAGCTGTTTTTT. It translates to CASSPRTGPNTGELFF.

The gene calls are TRBV5-6 and TRBJ1-1; D remains ambiguous. Germline CDR1 reads SGHDT; CDR2 reads YYEEEE. The V and J ends lost 6 bases and 8 bases respectively, with 11 bases between them. The CDR3 totals 11 residues. CDR3 sequence: CASTMGGEAFF. DNA of the CDR3: TGTGCCAGCACCATGGGCGGGGAAGCTTTCTTT.

This clone was detected once. This chain uses TRBV29-1 with TRBJ2-4, with D perhaps TRBD1 (6 bases). CDR3 length equals 14 residues. V was cut by 7 bases and J by 7 bases, with 20 bases left in between. Germline lookup yields CDR1 SQVTM and CDR2 ANQGSEA. CDR3 bases: TGCAGCGGCTTAGATCCGGGACATCTGAACATTCAGTACTTC. This sequence encodes CSGLDPGHLNIQYF.

J is TRBJ1-4 and V is TRBV27; 7 bases match TRBD1. The V segment lost 2 bases and the J segment 4 bases; nucleotides outside the gene matches: 4. The CDR3 loop spans 15 amino acids. The germline gives CDR1 MNHEY, CDR2 SMNVEV (reference sequence). The CDR3 sequence is CASSLIRGDNEKLFF. CDR3 DNA: TGTGCCAGCAGTTTAATCAGGGGGGATAATGAAAAACTGTTTTTT.

J is TRBJ2-1 and V is TRBV6-5; TRBD1 matches 10 bases. This CDR3 is 15 amino acids long. Germline CDR1 reads MNHEY; CDR2 reads SVGAGI. J was trimmed by 9 bases and V by 2 bases; bases with no gene match: 7. This CDR3 reads CASSYGGQGSGEQFF. For the CDR3, the DNA is TGTGCCAGCAGTTACGGGGGACAGGGGTCGGGTGAGCAGTTCTTC.

V is TRBV27 and J is TRBJ2-7; TRBD1 matches 10 bases. CDR1 and CDR2 from the germline V gene are MNHEY and SMNVEV (reference sequence). V shed 5 bases and J 3 bases; nucleotides not matched to a gene: 10. CDR3 length: 16 residues. CDR3: CASSGYTGQGIYEQYF. The CDR3, as DNA: TGTGCCAGCAGTGGATATACGGGACAGGGGATCTACGAGCAGTACTTC.

The chain has TRBV11-1 and TRBJ2-5; no firm D call. Trimming shortened V by 3 bases and J by 2 bases, and 7 bases separated the two germline ends. The CDR3 covers 13 residues. Germline V CDR1 and CDR2: SGHAT, FQDESV (reference sequence). This CDR3 is CASSFMNQETQYF. The CDR3 coding sequence is TGTGCCAGCAGCTTTATGAATCAAGAGACCCAGTACTTC.

The chain links TRBV6-5 to TRBJ2-1; 7 nucleotides align to TRBD2. Per germline, CDR1 MNHEY and CDR2 SVGAGI. This CDR3 has 15 amino acids. V shed 0 bases and J 6 bases; nucleotides not matched to a gene: 5. The CDR3 region has the DNA TGTGCCAGCAGTTACTCGGGCGGGAGCACCAATGAGCAGTTCTTC. It is translated as CASSYSGGSTNEQFF.

The gene calls are TRBV9 and TRBJ2-3; 7 bases map to TRBD1. The CDR3 totals 16 residues. With V trimmed by 3 bases and J by 1 base, 8 bases remained unmatched. Germline V gene data show CDR1 as SGDLS and CDR2 as YYNGEE. CDR3 nucleotide sequence: TGTGCCAGCAGCGCCAACCACAGGGGTGGCACAGATACGCAGTATTTT. It yields the protein CASSANHRGGTDTQYF.

The J gene is TRBJ2-4, the V gene TRBV2; D is unclear. V was shortened by 3 bases and J by 3 bases, with 12 bases between the two germline ends. This CDR3 has 15 residues. CDR1 and CDR2 from the germline V gene are SNHLY and FYNNEI. For the CDR3, the DNA is TGTGCCAGCAGTGATTGGGGAACCGGCAAAAACATTCAGTACTTC. This sequence encodes CASSDWGTGKNIQYF.

The chain has TRBV5-4 and TRBJ2-2, with a possible D match to TRBD1 (5 bases). This CDR3 has 14 amino acids. V was trimmed by 3 bases and J by 1 base, leaving 7 bases between them. CDR1 and CDR2 (germline): SGHNT, YYREEE (reference sequence). CDR3 sequence reads: CASSSGWNTGELFF. The CDR3 DNA sequence: TGTGCCAGCAGCTCAGGGTGGAACACCGGGGAGCTGTTTTTT.

This rearrangement joins TRBV27 to TRBJ2-7; D gene unclear. There are 14 residues in the CDR3. With 6 bases removed from V and 1 base from J, the gap between germline ends came to 13 bases. CDR1 and CDR2 (germline): MNHEY, SMNVEV (reference sequence). CDR3 nucleotides: TGTGCCAGCAGCCCTCAAGTGAGGTCCTACGAGCAGTACTTC. Its translation is CASSPQVRSYEQYF.

The chain recombines TRBV27 with TRBJ2-7; 9 bases align to TRBD2. Per the germline V gene, CDR1 is MNHEY and CDR2 is SMNVEV (reference sequence). The CDR3 loop spans 16 amino acids. Trimming removed 7 bases from V and 5 bases from J; junction bases left unmatched: 15. CDR3 sequence (DNA): TGTGCCAGCAACCCAGGAGGGGGCGGGAGGGCCGACGAGCAGTACTTC. It is translated as CASNPGGGGRADEQYF.

The chain links TRBV5-6 to TRBJ2-7; 7 bases agree with TRBD1. The CDR3 runs 13 residues. Trimming removed 6 bases from V and 3 bases from J; junction bases left unmatched: 6. Germline V gene data show CDR1 as SGHDT and CDR2 as YYEEEE. The CDR3: CASTWDRGYEQYF. The CDR3, as DNA: TGTGCCAGCACCTGGGACAGAGGCTACGAGCAGTACTTC.

This rearrangement joins TRBV19 to TRBJ1-5; D is unclear. V dropped 1 base and J dropped 0 bases, with 10 bases sitting between them. Germline V CDR1 and CDR2: LNHDA, SQIVND (reference sequence). The CDR3 has 16 amino acids. The CDR3 sequence is CASSIAAIYSNQPQHF. The CDR3 nucleotides are TGTGCCAGTAGTATAGCCGCGATTTATAGCAATCAGCCCCAGCATTTT.

The chain combines TRBV5-5 with TRBJ1-5; D is ambiguous. CDR1 is SGHKS and CDR2 is YYEKEE in the germline V gene (reference sequence). The CDR3 covers 13 residues. Trimming took 0 bases from V and 7 from J, leaving 8 bases between them. CDR3 DNA sequence: TGTGCCAGCAGCTTGGGAGGGCACCAGCCCCAGCATTTT. It translates to CASSLGGHQPQHF.

The rearrangement joins TRBV27 to TRBJ2-7, with TRBD2 matching 8 bases. Trimming took 0 bases from V and 2 from J; bases not matched to a gene: 18. This CDR3 is built from 20 residues. The germline gives CDR1 MNHEY, CDR2 SMNVEV (reference sequence). In nucleotides, the CDR3 is TGTGCCAGCAGTTTATCGGTTCCAGGGGCCATAGACGGGAGGGCCTACGAGCAGTACTTC. It codes for CASSLSVPGAIDGRAYEQYF.

The chain carries TRBV19 and TRBJ1-1; D is unclear. The CDR3 spans 14 residues. Germline CDR1 is LNHDA and CDR2 is SQIVND (reference sequence). Between the trimmed V and J ends, which lost 2 bases and 1 base, there was a span of 8 bases. The CDR3, as DNA: TGTGCCAGTAGTATACTGGACCCGAACACTGAAGCTTTCTTT. This translates into CASSILDPNTEAFF.

The chain employs TRBV5-4 and TRBJ2-7; 8 bases align to TRBD1. Per germline, CDR1 SGHNT and CDR2 YYREEE (reference sequence). V shed 4 bases and J 3 bases; nucleotides not matched to a gene: 6. CDR3 length equals 14 residues. CDR3 loop: CASSIDRGLYEQYF. CDR3 DNA sequence: TGTGCCAGCAGCATAGACAGGGGACTCTACGAGCAGTACTTC.

As to this clone: The same CDR3 is also encoded by other DNA sequences in this sample. The J gene is TRBJ2-7, the V gene TRBV5-1; D tentatively reads TRBD1 or TRBD2 (5 bases each). V lost 4 bases and J lost 3, with 8 bases in between. This CDR3 comprises 12 residues. Germline lookup yields CDR1 SGHRS and CDR2 YFSETQ. As DNA, the CDR3 is TGCGCCAGCAGCGGGGGTTACTACGAGCAGTACTTC. Translation gives CASSGGYYEQYF.